The TCR beta chain under discussion was sequenced for a study of naive and memory T cell subsets. Findings of the study overall: TCR abundance followed a power law differing between naive and memory subsets. Especially in CD8 cells, naive repertoires contained a few larger clonotypes, possibly CD45RA-re-expressing memory cells.

An equimolar mix of two oligonucleotides served as the beta constant-region primer for TRBC1 and TRBC2. Four rounds of PCR amplified the ligated cDNA using nested alpha and beta constant-region primers plus SP2. One entry per CDR3 protein, called by TCRdb with MiXCR from the UMI-ligation and nested PCR reads. The sample records under 150,000 distinct CDR3 sequences, approximately 20% being singletons. This clonotype was detected a few times. The antigen is undetermined. Sequential positive selection took CD4 T cells first, then CD8 T cells. The germline V and J ends were trimmed by 2 bases and 6 bases, with 8 bases remaining between them. Germline V lookup: CDR1 SEHNR, CDR2 FQNEAQ (reference sequence). The CDR3 has 13 residues.

The chain combines TRBV7-9 with TRBJ1-5; no clear D gene. The receptor's source is a human donor in good health. The sequenced material came from naive CD8+ T cells from blood. Here the CDR3 DNA reads TGTGCCAGCAGCTTACCTACCGGTCAGCCCCAGCATTTT. Translation: CASSLPTGQPQHF.